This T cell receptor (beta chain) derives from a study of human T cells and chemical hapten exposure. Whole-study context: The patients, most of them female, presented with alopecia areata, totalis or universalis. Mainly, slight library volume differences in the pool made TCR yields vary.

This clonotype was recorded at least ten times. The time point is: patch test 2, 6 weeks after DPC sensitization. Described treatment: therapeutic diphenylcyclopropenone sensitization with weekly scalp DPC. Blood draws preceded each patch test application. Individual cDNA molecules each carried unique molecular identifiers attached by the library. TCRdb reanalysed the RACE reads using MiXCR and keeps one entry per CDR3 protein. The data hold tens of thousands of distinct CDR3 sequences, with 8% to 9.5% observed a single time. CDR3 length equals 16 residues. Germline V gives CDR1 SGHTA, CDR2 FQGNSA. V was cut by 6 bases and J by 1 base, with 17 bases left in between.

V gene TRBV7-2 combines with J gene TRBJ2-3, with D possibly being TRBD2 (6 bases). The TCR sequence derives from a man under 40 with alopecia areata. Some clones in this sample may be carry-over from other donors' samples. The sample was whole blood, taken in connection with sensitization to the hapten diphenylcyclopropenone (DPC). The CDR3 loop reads CASSSPRGTGTDTQYF. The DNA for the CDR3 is TGTGCCAGCAGTTCGCCTCGGGGGACCGGCACAGATACGCAGTATTTT.